This T cell receptor (beta chain) was sequenced in a study of blood T cell repertoires in COVID-19. The wider study: Nucleic acid was either cDNA or gDNA, and it came from T cells, B-cell-depleted T cells, or PBMCs.

In its sample, this clone was seen once. In the original processing: Quantification of nucleated cells was approximated via reference gene primer amplification. TCRdb's copy holds only in-frame clones and misses some; the assay was immunoSEQ multiplex PCR. V, J and clone size reflect that table, while D and trimming were determined from the DNA. The sample shows 350,000 to 450,000 clones, more than 80% of them seen only once. This CDR3 spans 12 amino acids. Deletions cut 6 bases from V and 6 bases from J, with 10 bases between. Germline V lookup: CDR1 MNHEY, CDR2 SMNVEV (reference sequence). Sequenced: peripheral blood. The V and J genes are TRBV27 and TRBJ2-3; D unclear. The origin of this receptor is a man aged 35 to 55 with acute or convalescent COVID-19. DNA for the CDR3: TGTGCCAGCAGGACACGTCGGGATACGCAGTATTTT. Residues: CASRTRRDTQYF.